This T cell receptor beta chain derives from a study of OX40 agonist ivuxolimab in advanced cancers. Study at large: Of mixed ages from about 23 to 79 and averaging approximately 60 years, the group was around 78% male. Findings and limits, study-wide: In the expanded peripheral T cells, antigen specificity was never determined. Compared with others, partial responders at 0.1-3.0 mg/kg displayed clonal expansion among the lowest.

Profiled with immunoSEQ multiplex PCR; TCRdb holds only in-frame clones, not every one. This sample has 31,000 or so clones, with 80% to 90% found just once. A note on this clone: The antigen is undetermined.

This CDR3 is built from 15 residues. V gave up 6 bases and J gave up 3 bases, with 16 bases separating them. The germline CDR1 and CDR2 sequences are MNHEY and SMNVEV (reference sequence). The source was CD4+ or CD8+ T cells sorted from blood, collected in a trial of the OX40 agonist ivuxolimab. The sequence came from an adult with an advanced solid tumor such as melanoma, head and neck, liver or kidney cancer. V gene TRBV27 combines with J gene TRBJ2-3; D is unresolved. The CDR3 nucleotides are TGTGCCAGCAGCCGGCCAGGCCTCAGGACAGATACGCAGTATTTT. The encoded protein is CASSRPGLRTDTQYF.